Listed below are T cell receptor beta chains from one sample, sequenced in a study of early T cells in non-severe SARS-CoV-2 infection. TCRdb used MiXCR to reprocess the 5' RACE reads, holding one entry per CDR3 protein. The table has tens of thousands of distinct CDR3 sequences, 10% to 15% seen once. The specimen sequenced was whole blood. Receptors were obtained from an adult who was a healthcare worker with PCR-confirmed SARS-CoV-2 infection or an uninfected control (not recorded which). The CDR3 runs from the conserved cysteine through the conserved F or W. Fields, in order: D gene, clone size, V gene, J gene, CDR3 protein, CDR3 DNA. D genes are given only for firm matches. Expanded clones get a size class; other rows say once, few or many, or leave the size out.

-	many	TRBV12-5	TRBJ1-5	CASGSEGNQPQHF	TGTGCTAGTGGTTCGGAGGGGAATCAGCCCCAGCATTTT
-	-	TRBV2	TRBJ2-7	CASRSGYEQYF	TGTGCCAGCAGGTCGGGGTACGAGCAGTACTTC
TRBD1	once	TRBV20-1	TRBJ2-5	CSAVPGQGQETQYF	TGCAGTGCTGTACCGGGACAGGGGCAGGAGACCCAGTACTTC
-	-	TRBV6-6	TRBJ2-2	CASSFPAGTDTGELFF	TGTGCCAGCAGTTTCCCGGCAGGGACGGACACCGGGGAGCTGTTTTTT
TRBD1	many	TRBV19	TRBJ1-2	CASSNRDSGGFQGYTF	TGTGCCAGTAGCAACCGGGACAGCGGAGGGTTTCAAGGCTACACCTTC
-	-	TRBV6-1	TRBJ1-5	CASKSGGRYSNQPQHF	TGTGCCAGCAAATCGGGGGGGAGGTATAGCAATCAGCCCCAGCATTTT
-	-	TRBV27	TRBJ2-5	CASSFLSQETQYF	TGTGCCAGCAGTTTCCTTTCCCAAGAGACCCAGTACTTC
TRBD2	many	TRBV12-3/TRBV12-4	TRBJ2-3	CASSSGTSGGYTQYF	TGTGCCAGCAGTTCCGGGACTAGCGGGGGCTATACGCAGTATTTT
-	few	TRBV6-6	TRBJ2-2	CASSPKVGRTGELFF	TGTGCCAGCAGCCCTAAGGTTGGCAGGACCGGGGAGCTGTTTTTT
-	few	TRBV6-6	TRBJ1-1	CASSYDQNTEAFF	TGTGCCAGCAGTTACGACCAGAACACTGAAGCTTTCTTT
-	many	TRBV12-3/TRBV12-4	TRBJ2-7	CASTRADSYEQYF	TGTGCCAGCACCCGGGCAGACTCCTACGAGCAGTACTTC
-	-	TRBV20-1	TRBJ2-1	CSASRPLARNEQFF	TGCAGTGCTAGTAGGCCCCTAGCGAGGAATGAGCAGTTCTTC
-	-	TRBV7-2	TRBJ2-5	CASSSDGGAGGTQYF	TGTGCCAGCAGCTCGGATGGGGGGGCCGGCGGGACCCAGTACTTC
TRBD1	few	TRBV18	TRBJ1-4	CASSPYSGGQGVEKLFF	TGTGCCAGCTCACCATACTCCGGCGGGCAGGGGGTCGAAAAACTGTTTTTT
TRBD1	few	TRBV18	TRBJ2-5	CASSLGTGIQETQYF	TGTGCCAGCTCCCTCGGGACAGGGATACAAGAGACCCAGTACTTC
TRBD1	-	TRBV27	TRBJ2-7	CASSLGDRPYEQYF	TGTGCCAGCAGTTTGGGGGACAGGCCCTACGAGCAGTACTTC
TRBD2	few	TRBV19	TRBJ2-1	CASSLSGGTREEQFF	TGTGCCAGTTCACTGAGCGGGGGGACCCGGGAGGAGCAGTTCTTC
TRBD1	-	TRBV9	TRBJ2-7	CASSVGQGDAYEQYF	TGTGCCAGCAGCGTAGGCCAGGGGGATGCCTACGAGCAGTACTTC
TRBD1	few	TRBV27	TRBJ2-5	CASSFRSPDRGETQYF	TGTGCCAGCAGTTTCCGATCCCCGGACAGGGGAGAGACCCAGTACTTC
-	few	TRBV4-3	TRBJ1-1	CASSPAEGSLNTEAFF	TGCGCCAGCAGCCCGGCGGAAGGGTCACTGAACACTGAAGCTTTCTTT
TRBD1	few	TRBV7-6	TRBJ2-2	CASSLVQGDSTGELFF	TGTGCCAGCAGCCTCGTACAGGGGGATAGCACCGGGGAGCTGTTTTTT
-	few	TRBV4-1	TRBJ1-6	CASSQAHLGSSPLHF	TGCGCCAGCAGCCAGGCCCACTTGGGGAGTTCACCCCTCCACTTT
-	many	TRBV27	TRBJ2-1	CASSNPGLPHYNEQFF	TGTGCCAGCAGTAACCCGGGACTCCCCCATTACAATGAGCAGTTCTTC
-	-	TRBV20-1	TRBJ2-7	CSARVGLYEQYF	TGCAGTGCTAGAGTGGGACTTTACGAGCAGTACTTC
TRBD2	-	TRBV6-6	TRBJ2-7	CASSYGTTTSGEQYF	TGTGCCAGCAGTTACGGAACTACGACTAGCGGTGAGCAGTACTTC
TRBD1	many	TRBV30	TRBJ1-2	CAWSVPEGAYIGYTF	TGTGCCTGGAGTGTACCGGAGGGGGCGTATATTGGCTACACCTTC
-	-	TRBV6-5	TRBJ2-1	CASGARQRYNEQFF	TGTGCCAGTGGAGCGAGACAGCGGTACAATGAGCAGTTCTTC